This is a list of T cell receptor beta chains from one sample in a study of CD4 T cells in relation to SARS-CoV-2 and coronaviruses. For these TCRs, the target antigens are not known. Sequenced by immunoSEQ multiplex PCR; TCRdb stores in-frame clones only, minus some. The data contain tens of thousands of clones, 70% to 80% of them singletons. Sequencing was done on a sample of CD4+ T cells from PBMCs, cultured in vitro. These receptors were taken from a human donor in good health. Each CDR3 is given with its conserved first and last residue. Fields, in order: D gene, J gene, V gene, clone size, CDR3 protein, CDR3 DNA. The D gene is left open where the match is weak. Size tells how often a clone was seen (once, few, many) or the class of an expanded clone, and some rows leave it out.

TRBD1	TRBJ1-5	TRBV12-5	NA	CASGNMTGLGNQPQHF	TGTGCTAGTGGTAACATGACAGGGCTTGGGAATCAGCCCCAGCATTTT
NA	TRBJ2-2	TRBV9	once	CASSDPSNTGELFF	TGTGCCAGCAGCGACCCCTCGAACACCGGGGAGCTGTTTTTT
TRBD1	TRBJ2-2	TRBV2	NA	CASSDLGQGRPGELFF	TGTGCCAGCAGTGATCTGGGACAGGGTCGCCCCGGGGAGCTGTTTTTT
NA	TRBJ1-1	TRBV6-2/TRBV6-3	NA	CASSSRTPLSEAFF	TGTGCCAGCAGTTCACGGACCCCCCTATCTGAAGCTTTCTTT
TRBD1	TRBJ1-4	TRBV5-1	NA	CASSLGTVQESGKLFF	TGCGCCAGCAGCCTAGGGACAGTCCAGGAATCGGGAAAACTGTTTTTT
NA	TRBJ1-2	TRBV5-1	NA	CASSSRVGANYGYTF	TGCGCCAGCAGTAGCAGGGTGGGAGCTAACTATGGCTACACCTTC
TRBD2	TRBJ2-2	TRBV7-2	NA	CASSLLAGAGELFF	TGTGCCAGCAGCCTCCTAGCGGGGGCCGGGGAGCTGTTTTTT
NA	TRBJ1-1	TRBV5-4	few	CASSLMEDTEAFF	TGTGCCAGCAGCTTGATGGAAGACACTGAAGCTTTCTTT
NA	TRBJ2-5	TRBV3-1/TRBV3-2	NA	CASSQEMWARQETQYF	TGTGCCAGCAGCCAAGAAATGTGGGCCCGCCAAGAGACCCAGTACTTC
NA	TRBJ2-5	TRBV5-1	NA	CASSFDSSETQYF	TGCGCCAGCAGCTTTGACAGCAGCGAGACCCAGTACTTC
NA	TRBJ1-2	TRBV3-1/TRBV3-2	once	CASSQGRSRRGGYTF	TGTGCCAGCAGCCAAGGTCGGAGCCGGAGGGGTGGCTACACCTTC
NA	TRBJ2-2	TRBV29-1	NA	CSGLDSSGELFF	TGCAGCGGCCTCGACAGTTCCGGGGAGCTGTTTTTT
TRBD1	TRBJ1-3	TRBV4-2	few	CASSQASDRGLPGNTIYF	TGTGCCAGCAGCCAAGCGAGCGACAGGGGCTTGCCGGGAAACACCATATATTTT
NA	TRBJ1-2	TRBV18	NA	CASSPSATTIGYTF	TGTGCCAGCTCACCGTCCGCGACCACCATTGGCTACACCTTC
NA	TRBJ1-3	TRBV5-1	NA	CASSLGSGGSRSGNTIYF	TGCGCCAGCAGCTTGGGATCCGGGGGGAGTCGGTCTGGAAACACCATATATTTT
TRBD2	TRBJ2-1	TRBV19	NA	CASSSAGGLREQFF	TGTGCCAGTAGCTCAGCGGGGGGGCTCCGTGAGCAGTTCTTC
NA	TRBJ2-1	TRBV9	NA	CASSVVGGSIPYNEQFF	TGTGCCAGCAGCGTAGTTGGAGGGTCGATCCCTTACAATGAGCAGTTCTTC
NA	TRBJ2-1	TRBV7-8	NA	CASSVGPTNEQFF	TGTGCCAGCAGCGTCGGACCAACCAATGAGCAGTTCTTC
TRBD1	TRBJ1-4	TRBV4-3	few	CASSQGDRLPNEKLFF	TGCGCCAGCAGCCAAGGGGACAGGTTACCTAATGAAAAACTGTTTTTT
NA	TRBJ1-6	TRBV21-1	NA	CASSLQGSGSYNSPLHF	TGTGCCAGCAGCCTTCAGGGCTCCGGGTCCTATAATTCACCCCTCCACTTT
NA	TRBJ2-7	TRBV7-8	NA	CASSFGQTEQYF	TGTGCCAGCAGCTTTGGACAAACGGAGCAGTACTTC
NA	TRBJ2-7	TRBV7-9	medium-sized	CASSLVGLTSYEQYF	TGTGCCAGCAGCTTAGTTGGGCTTACCTCCTACGAGCAGTACTTC
TRBD1	TRBJ1-2	TRBV2	NA	CAGDRGRRQGNGYTF	TGTGCCGGAGACAGGGGTAGGAGACAGGGAAATGGCTACACCTTC
NA	TRBJ1-4	TRBV5-1	NA	CASSLEGQPDSEKLFF	TGCGCCAGCAGCTTGGAAGGCCAGCCGGACTCCGAAAAACTGTTTTTT
NA	TRBJ2-7	TRBV6-1	once	CASSEKAPRDEQYF	TGTGCCAGCAGTGAAAAAGCACCCCGGGACGAGCAGTACTTC
TRBD1	TRBJ2-5	TRBV25-1	NA	CASSDTGQGWQETQYF	TGTGCCAGCAGTGACACCGGACAGGGATGGCAAGAGACCCAGTACTTC
NA	TRBJ2-1	TRBV6-2/TRBV6-3	NA	CASSRGGQGALGDNEQFF	TGTGCCAGCAGCCGAGGAGGGCAGGGAGCCCTCGGTGACAATGAGCAGTTCTTC
NA	TRBJ1-1	TRBV9	NA	CASSVGGGMNTEAFF	TGTGCCAGCAGCGTAGGGGGGGGAATGAACACTGAAGCTTTCTTT
NA	TRBJ2-1	TRBV2	once	CASSELQGRNEQFF	TGTGCCAGCAGTGAGTTACAGGGAAGAAATGAGCAGTTCTTC
NA	TRBJ2-6	TRBV11-1	NA	CASSKDNGANVLTF	TGTGCCAGCAGCAAGGACAATGGGGCCAACGTCCTGACTTTC
NA	TRBJ2-3	TRBV9	once	CASSSLGASTDTQYF	TGTGCCAGCAGCTCCCTCGGCGCGAGCACAGATACGCAGTATTTT
NA	TRBJ2-5	TRBV19	NA	CASSSVRSQETQYF	TGTGCCAGTAGTAGCGTGAGGTCCCAAGAGACCCAGTACTTC
NA	TRBJ1-3	TRBV30	NA	CAWRRLTGTSSGNTIYF	TGTGCCTGGAGGCGCCTGACCGGGACAAGCTCTGGAAACACCATATATTTT
TRBD1	TRBJ2-7	TRBV29-1	once	CSVEGTVAYEQYF	TGCAGCGTAGAAGGGACAGTTGCCTACGAGCAGTACTTC
NA	TRBJ1-1	TRBV6-6	NA	CASPRQVNTEAFF	TGTGCCAGCCCCCGACAGGTGAACACTGAAGCTTTCTTT
NA	TRBJ2-2	TRBV7-2	NA	CASEVAINTGELFF	TGTGCCAGCGAGGTAGCGATAAACACCGGGGAGCTGTTTTTT
NA	TRBJ1-6	TRBV19	NA	CASSISGFGSPLHF	TGTGCCAGTAGTATCTCTGGGTTCGGTTCACCCCTCCACTTT
NA	TRBJ2-1	TRBV11-2	few	CASSLSGNEQFF	TGTGCCAGCAGCTTAAGCGGGAATGAGCAGTTCTTC
TRBD2	TRBJ2-1	TRBV2	NA	CASSARTGGGNEQFF	TGTGCCAGCAGTGCCAGGACGGGGGGGGGCAATGAGCAGTTCTTC
TRBD1	TRBJ1-1	TRBV7-9	NA	CASSYRDSQNTEAFF	TGTGCCAGCAGCTACCGGGACAGCCAGAACACTGAAGCTTTCTTT
NA	TRBJ1-5	TRBV3-1/TRBV3-2	medium-sized	CASSQGGTIQPQHF	TGTGCCAGCAGCCAAGGGGGGACAATTCAGCCCCAGCATTTT